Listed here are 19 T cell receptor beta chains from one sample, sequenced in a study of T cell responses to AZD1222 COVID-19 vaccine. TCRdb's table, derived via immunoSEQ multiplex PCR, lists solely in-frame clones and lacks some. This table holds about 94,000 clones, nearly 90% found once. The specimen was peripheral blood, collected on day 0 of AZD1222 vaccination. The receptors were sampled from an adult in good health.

CDR3 protein: CSVGTGGSGKLFF. CDR3 sequence (DNA): TGCAGCGTTGGGACAGGGGGCAGCGGAAAACTGTTTTTT. The rearrangement joins TRBV29-1 to TRBJ1-4; TRBD1 matches at 11 bases. V trimming: 4 bases; J trimming: 10 bases; junction bases outside the gene matches: 5. The length of the CDR3 is 13 residues. CDR1 and CDR2 (germline): SQVTM, ANQGSEA.

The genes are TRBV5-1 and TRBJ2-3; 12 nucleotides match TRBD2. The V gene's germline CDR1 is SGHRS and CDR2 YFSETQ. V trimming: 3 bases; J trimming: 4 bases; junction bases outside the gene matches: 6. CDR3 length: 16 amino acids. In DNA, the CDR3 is TGCGCCAGCAGCTCCTTACTAGCGGGGGGATCAGATACGCAGTATTTT. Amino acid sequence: CASSSLLAGGSDTQYF.

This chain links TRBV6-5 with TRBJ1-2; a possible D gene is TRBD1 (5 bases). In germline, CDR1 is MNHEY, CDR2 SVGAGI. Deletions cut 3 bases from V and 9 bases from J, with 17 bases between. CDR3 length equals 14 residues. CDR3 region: CASSYRRDSGRYTF. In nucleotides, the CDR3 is TGTGCCAGCAGTTATCGCCGGGACTCGGGCCGCTACACCTTC.

Here the CDR3 reads CATSRPNEKLFF. CDR3 bases: TGTGCCACCTCGCGGCCTAATGAAAAACTGTTTTTT. The chain links TRBV15 to TRBJ1-4; D is ambiguous. This CDR3 has 12 amino acids. The V gene's germline CDR1 is LNHNV and CDR2 YYDKDF (reference sequence). V lost 8 bases to trimming and J lost 3 bases, with 7 bases between them.

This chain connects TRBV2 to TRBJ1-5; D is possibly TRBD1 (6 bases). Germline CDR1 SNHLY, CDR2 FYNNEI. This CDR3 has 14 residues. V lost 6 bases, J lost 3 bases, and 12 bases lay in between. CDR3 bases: TGTGCCAGCAGCGAGACAGGCTTCAATCAGCCCCAGCATTTT. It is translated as CASSETGFNQPQHF.

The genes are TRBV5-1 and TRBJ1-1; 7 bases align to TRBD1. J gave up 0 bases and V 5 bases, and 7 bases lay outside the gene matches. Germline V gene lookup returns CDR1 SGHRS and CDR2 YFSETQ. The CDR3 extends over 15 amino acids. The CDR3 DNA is TGCGCCAGCAGAACAGGGGCCTCCTTGAACACTGAAGCTTTCTTT. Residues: CASRTGASLNTEAFF.

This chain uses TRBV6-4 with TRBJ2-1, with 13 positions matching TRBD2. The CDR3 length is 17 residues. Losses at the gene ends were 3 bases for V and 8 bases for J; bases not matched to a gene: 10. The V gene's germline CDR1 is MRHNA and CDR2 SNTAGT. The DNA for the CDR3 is TGTGCCAGCAGTGAAACTAGCGGGGGGGCCGGAGTCTATGAGCAGTTCTTC. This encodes CASSETSGGAGVYEQFF.

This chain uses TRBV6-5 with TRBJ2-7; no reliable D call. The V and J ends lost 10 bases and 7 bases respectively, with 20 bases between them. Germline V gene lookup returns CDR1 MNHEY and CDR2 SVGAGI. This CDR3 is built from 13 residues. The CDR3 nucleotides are TGTGCCACCCGGCCCGTCTCCTCTGGGGAGCAGTACTTC. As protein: CATRPVSSGEQYF.

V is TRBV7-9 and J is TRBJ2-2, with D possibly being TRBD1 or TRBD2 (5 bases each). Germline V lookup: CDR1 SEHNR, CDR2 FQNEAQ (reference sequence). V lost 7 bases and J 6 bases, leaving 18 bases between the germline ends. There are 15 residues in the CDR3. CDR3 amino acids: CASTPAGAEAGELFF. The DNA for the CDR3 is TGTGCCAGCACCCCGGCTGGGGCGGAGGCCGGGGAGCTGTTTTTT.

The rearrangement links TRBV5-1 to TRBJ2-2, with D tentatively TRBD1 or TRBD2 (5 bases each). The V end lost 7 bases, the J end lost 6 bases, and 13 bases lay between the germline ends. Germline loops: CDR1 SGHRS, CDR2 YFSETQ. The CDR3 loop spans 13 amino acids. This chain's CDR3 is CASSARGSGELFF. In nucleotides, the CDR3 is TGCGCCAGCTCGGCGAGGGGATCCGGGGAGCTGTTTTTT.

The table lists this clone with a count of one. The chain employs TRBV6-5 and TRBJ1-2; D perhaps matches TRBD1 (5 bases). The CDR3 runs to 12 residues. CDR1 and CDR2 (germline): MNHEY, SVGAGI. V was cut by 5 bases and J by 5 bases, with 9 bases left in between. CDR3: CASSPGQYGYTF. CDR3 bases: TGTGCCAGCAGTCCAGGGCAGTATGGCTACACCTTC.

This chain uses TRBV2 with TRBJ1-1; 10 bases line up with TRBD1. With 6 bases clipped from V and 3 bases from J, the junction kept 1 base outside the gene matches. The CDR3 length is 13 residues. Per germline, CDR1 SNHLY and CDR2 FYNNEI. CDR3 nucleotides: TGTGCCAGCAGGACAGGGGGCTACACTGAAGCTTTCTTT. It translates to CASRTGGYTEAFF.

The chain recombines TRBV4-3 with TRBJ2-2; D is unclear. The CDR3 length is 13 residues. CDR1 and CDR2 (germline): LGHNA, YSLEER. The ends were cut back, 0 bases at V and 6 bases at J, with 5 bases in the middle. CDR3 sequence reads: CASSQDLAGELFF. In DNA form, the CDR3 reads TGCGCCAGCAGCCAAGATCTCGCCGGGGAGCTGTTTTTT.

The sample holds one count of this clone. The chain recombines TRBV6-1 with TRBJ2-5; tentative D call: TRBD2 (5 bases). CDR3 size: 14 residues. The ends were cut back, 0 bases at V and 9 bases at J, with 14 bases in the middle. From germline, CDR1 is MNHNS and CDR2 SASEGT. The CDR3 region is CASSEASQAGAQYF. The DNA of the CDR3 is TGTGCCAGCAGTGAAGCAAGCCAGGCCGGGGCCCAGTACTTC.

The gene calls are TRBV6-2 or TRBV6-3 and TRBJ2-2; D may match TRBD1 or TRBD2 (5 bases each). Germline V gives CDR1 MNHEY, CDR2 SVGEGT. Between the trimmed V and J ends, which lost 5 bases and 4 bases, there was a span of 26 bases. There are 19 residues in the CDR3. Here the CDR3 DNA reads TGTGCCAGCAGTGAGGGGAATAAAAGACGGACTTGGGGCACCGGGGAGCTGTTTTTT. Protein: CASSEGNKRRTWGTGELFF.

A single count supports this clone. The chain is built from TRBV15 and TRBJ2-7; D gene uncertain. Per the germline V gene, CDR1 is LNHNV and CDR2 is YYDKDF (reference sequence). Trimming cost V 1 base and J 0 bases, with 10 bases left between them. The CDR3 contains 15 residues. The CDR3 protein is CATSRGLQSSYEQYF. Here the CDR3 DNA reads TGTGCCACCAGCAGAGGATTACAGTCCTCCTACGAGCAGTACTTC.

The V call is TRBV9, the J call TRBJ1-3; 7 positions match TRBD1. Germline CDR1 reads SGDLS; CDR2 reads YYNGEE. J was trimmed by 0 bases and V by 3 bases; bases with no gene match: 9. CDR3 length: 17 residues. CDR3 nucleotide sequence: TGTGCCAGCAGCGAACAGGGGACCCCGAGCTCTGGAAACACCATATATTTT. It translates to CASSEQGTPSSGNTIYF.

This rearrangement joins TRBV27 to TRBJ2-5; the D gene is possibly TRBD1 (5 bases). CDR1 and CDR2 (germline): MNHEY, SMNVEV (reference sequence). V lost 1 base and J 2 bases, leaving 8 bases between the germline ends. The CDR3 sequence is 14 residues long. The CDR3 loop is CASSLWGPQETQYF. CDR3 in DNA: TGTGCCAGCAGTTTATGGGGCCCGCAAGAGACCCAGTACTTC.

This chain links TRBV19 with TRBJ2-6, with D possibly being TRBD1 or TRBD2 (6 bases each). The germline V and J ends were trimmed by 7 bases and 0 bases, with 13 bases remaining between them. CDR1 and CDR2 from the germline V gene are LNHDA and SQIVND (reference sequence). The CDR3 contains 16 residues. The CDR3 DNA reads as TGTGCCAGTACGGGGGACAAGAGCTCTGGGGCCAACGTCCTGACTTTC. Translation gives CASTGDKSSGANVLTF.